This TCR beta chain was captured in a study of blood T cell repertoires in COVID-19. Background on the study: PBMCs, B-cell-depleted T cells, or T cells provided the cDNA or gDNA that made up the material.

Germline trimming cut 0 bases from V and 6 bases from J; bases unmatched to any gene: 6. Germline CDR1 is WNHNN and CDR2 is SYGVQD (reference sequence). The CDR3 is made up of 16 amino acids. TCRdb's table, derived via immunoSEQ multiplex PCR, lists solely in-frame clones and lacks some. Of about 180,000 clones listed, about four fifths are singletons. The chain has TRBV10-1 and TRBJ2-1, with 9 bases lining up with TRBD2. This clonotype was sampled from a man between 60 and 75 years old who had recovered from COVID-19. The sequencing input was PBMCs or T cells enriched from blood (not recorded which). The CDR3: CASSESDSGSCNEQFF. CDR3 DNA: TGCGCCAGCAGTGAGTCGGATAGCGGGAGTTGCAATGAGCAGTTCTTC.